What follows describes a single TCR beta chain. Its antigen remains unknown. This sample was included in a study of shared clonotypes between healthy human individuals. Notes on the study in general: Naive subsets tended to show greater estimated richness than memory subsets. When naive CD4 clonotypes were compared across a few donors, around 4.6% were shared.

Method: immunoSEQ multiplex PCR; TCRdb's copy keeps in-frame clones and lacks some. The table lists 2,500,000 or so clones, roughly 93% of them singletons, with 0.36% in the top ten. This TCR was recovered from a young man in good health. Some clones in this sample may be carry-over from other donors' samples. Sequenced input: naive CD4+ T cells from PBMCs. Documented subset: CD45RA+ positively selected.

The CDR3, as DNA: TGTGCCAGCAGCCGGGTGAGCGACCACTCCTACGAGCAGTACTTC. It yields the protein CASSRVSDHSYEQYF. V gene TRBV7-8 combines with J gene TRBJ2-7; D remains unclear. This CDR3 has 15 amino acids. Germline loops: CDR1 SGHVS, CDR2 FQNEAQ. V lost 5 bases and J lost 0, with 14 bases in between. Combining the CDR3 with reference TRBV7-8 and TRBJ2-7 gives the whole variable domain GAGVSQSPRYKVAKRGQDVALRCDPISGHVSLFWYQQALGQGPEFLTYFQNEAQLDKSGLPSDRFFAERPEGSVSTLKIQRTQQEDSAVYLCASSRVSDHSYEQYFGPGTRLTVT.